This T cell receptor (beta chain) emerged from a study of STAT5B mutations in CD4+ large granular lymphocyte leukemia. Study-level findings and limits: Patient CD4-sorted repertoires looked more clonal than healthy CD4+ repertoires, even without putative leukemic clones.

Sequencing was performed with immunoSEQ multiplex PCR; in TCRdb, only in-frame clones are kept and a portion is missing. The repertoire holds about 38,000 clones, with roughly 85% as singletons. About this clone: Antigen specificity is unknown.

The V gene end was trimmed by 5 bases and the J gene end by 8 bases; junction bases not matched to a gene: 24. CDR3 length: 19 residues. CDR1 is SEHNR, CDR2 FQNEAQ, per germline (reference sequence). V usage is TRBV7-9 and J usage is TRBJ1-2; TRBD1 matches 9 bases. The TCR was taken from a human donor in good health. Sequencing used CD4+ T cells from blood buffy coats. This CDR3 is CASSLPRDRVFAGLEGYTF. The CDR3 DNA reads TGTGCCAGCAGCCTTCCGAGGGACAGGGTGTTTGCGGGGCTCGAGGGCTACACCTTC.